This entry lists 29 T cell receptor beta chains sequenced from one sample in a study of blood T cell repertoires in COVID-19. Clones were sequenced by immunoSEQ multiplex PCR, and TCRdb holds only the in-frame ones, with some missing. The sample has about 480,000 clones, 89% seen once. The material sequenced was peripheral blood. Source of these receptors: a man aged 18 to 35 with COVID-19, enrolled during active disease.

In DNA form, the CDR3 reads TGTGCCAGCAGTGAATCGACTAGAGGCCACTACGAGCAGTACTTC. It yields the protein CASSESTRGHYEQYF. This rearrangement joins TRBV2 to TRBJ2-7; D possibly corresponds to TRBD2 (6 bases). The CDR3 runs to 15 residues. V lost 2 bases and J 3 bases, leaving 14 bases between the germline ends. Per the germline V gene, CDR1 is SNHLY and CDR2 is FYNNEI. The entire variable domain, with the rest obtained from reference TRBV2 and TRBJ2-7, is as follows: EPEVTQTPSHQVTQMGQEVILRCVPISNHLYFYWYRQILGQKVEFLVSFYNNEISEKSEIFDDQFSVERPDGSNFTLKIRSTKLEDSAMYFCASSESTRGHYEQYFGPGTRLTVT.

The chain is built from TRBV7-2 and TRBJ2-2; a weak D match, TRBD2 (5 bases). Trimming stripped 4 bases from V and 6 bases from J, with 15 bases between. CDR3 length: 15 amino acids. Germline CDR1 and CDR2: SGHTA and FQGNSA. CDR3 sequence: CASSYPRGEAGELFF. The CDR3 nucleotides read TGTGCCAGCAGCTACCCACGGGGAGAGGCCGGGGAGCTGTTTTTT.

The rearrangement joins TRBV5-1 to TRBJ2-5; D is uncertain. V was pared by 3 bases and J by 3 bases, with 6 bases between. In germline, CDR1 is SGHRS, CDR2 YFSETQ. This CDR3 has 12 amino acids. The CDR3 region is CASSSVEETQYF. The CDR3 DNA reads as TGCGCCAGCAGCTCGGTAGAAGAGACCCAGTACTTC. The complete variable domain, with remaining parts taken from reference TRBV5-1 and TRBJ2-5, reads KAGVTQTPRYLIKTRGQQVTLSCSPISGHRSVSWYQQTPGQGLQFLFEYFSETQRNKGNFPGRFSGRQFSNSRSEMNVSTLELGDSALYLCASSSVEETQYFGPGTRLLVL.

V and J are TRBV10-2 and TRBJ2-1; no clear D gene. Between the trimmed V and J ends, which lost 4 bases and 9 bases, there was a span of 16 bases. Germline assignment: CDR1 WSHSY and CDR2 SAAADI. This CDR3 region has 14 residues. The CDR3 here is CASSGVSLPGEQFF. The CDR3 DNA is TGCGCCAGCAGTGGAGTGTCCCTTCCCGGTGAGCAGTTCTTC.

In this sample, this clone turned up once. The J gene is TRBJ1-1, the V gene TRBV7-3; no firm D call. This CDR3 is 13 amino acids long. The V and J ends lost 5 bases and 1 base respectively, with 8 bases between them. CDR1 and CDR2 from the germline V gene are SGHTA and FQGTGA. The CDR3 DNA follows: TGTGCCAGCAGCACTACACAGAACACTGAAGCTTTCTTT. Amino acids: CASSTTQNTEAFF.

This chain joins TRBV5-1 and TRBJ2-7; maybe TRBD1 (5 bases). The CDR3 has 16 amino acids. The ends were cut back, 0 bases at V and 2 bases at J, with 15 bases in the middle. Germline CDR1 reads SGHRS; CDR2 reads YFSETQ. Written as DNA, the CDR3 is TGCGCCAGCAGCTTGGTGGCGGCAGGGAATCCCTACGAGCAGTACTTC. It encodes CASSLVAAGNPYEQYF. The complete variable domain, with remaining parts taken from reference TRBV5-1 and TRBJ2-7, reads KAGVTQTPRYLIKTRGQQVTLSCSPISGHRSVSWYQQTPGQGLQFLFEYFSETQRNKGNFPGRFSGRQFSNSRSEMNVSTLELGDSALYLCASSLVAAGNPYEQYFGPGTRLTVT.

This chain uses TRBV5-6 with TRBJ1-1; unclear D gene. CDR3 length equals 13 residues. The germline V gene encodes CDR1 SGHDT and CDR2 YYEEEE. Trimming stripped 4 bases from V and 8 bases from J, with 15 bases between. Here the CDR3 DNA reads TGTGCCAGCAGCGAGGATTTGGAGGTGGAAGCTTTCTTT. As protein: CASSEDLEVEAFF.

The rearrangement uses TRBV2 and TRBJ1-1; D is unclear. CDR1 and CDR2 from the germline V gene are SNHLY and FYNNEI. The CDR3 has 15 residues. The V and J ends lost 2 bases and 0 bases respectively, with 10 bases between them. This CDR3 is CASSEWTGMNTEAFF. CDR3 nucleotides: TGTGCCAGCAGTGAATGGACGGGGATGAACACTGAAGCTTTCTTT.

This clone was found a few times. Within the sample, other DNA sequences also encode this same CDR3. The genes are TRBV7-8 and TRBJ1-5; D unresolved. In germline, CDR1 is SGHVS, CDR2 FQNEAQ. This CDR3 comprises 12 residues. V was shortened by 1 base and J by 5 bases, with 3 bases between the two germline ends. CDR3 region: CASSLVDQPQHF. Written as DNA, the CDR3 is TGTGCCAGCAGCTTAGTAGATCAGCCCCAGCATTTT.

This chain connects TRBV4-1 to TRBJ1-4; D gene unclear. The CDR3 totals 14 residues. The V gene lost 1 base and the J gene lost 5 bases, with 8 bases spanning the gap. The germline V gene has CDR1 MGHRA and CDR2 YSYEKL. The CDR3 protein is CASSQVVQNEKLFF. The CDR3 nucleotides are TGCGCCAGCAGCCAAGTGGTGCAGAATGAAAAACTGTTTTTT.

The count of this clone is one. The chain has TRBV9 and TRBJ2-7; TRBD2 matches at 8 bases. V trimming: 3 bases; J trimming: 5 bases; junction bases outside the gene matches: 7. The length of the CDR3 is 14 residues. Germline lookup yields CDR1 SGDLS and CDR2 YYNGEE. CDR3 nucleotides: TGTGCCAGCAGCGAGAAGGGACTAGGGGACGAGCAGTACTTC. As protein: CASSEKGLGDEQYF.

This sequence joins TRBV21-1 and TRBJ2-6; the D call of TRBD1 is as the table states it, not checked on the DNA. TRBV21-1 is given as a pseudogene. This CDR3 has 20 residues. CDR3 in DNA: TGTGCCAGCACCGATAAAACGGGGACAGGGACACCCTCTGGGGCCAACGTCCTGACTTTC. It translates to CASTDKTGTGTPSGANVLTF.

The chain carries TRBV5-6 and TRBJ2-5; 8 bases are a match to TRBD1. Trimming cost V 1 base and J 5 bases; bases outside gene matches: 13. This CDR3 region has 17 residues. The V gene's germline CDR1 is SGHDT and CDR2 YYEEEE. In DNA form, the CDR3 reads TGTGCCAGCAGCTTGAGGACCGGGACAGGAACAGGGGAGACCCAGTACTTC. This codes for CASSLRTGTGTGETQYF.

The chain recombines TRBV19 with TRBJ1-3, with D maybe TRBD1 (6 bases). V was shortened by 5 bases and J by 2 bases, with 13 bases between the two germline ends. Germline lookup yields CDR1 LNHDA and CDR2 SQIVND (reference sequence). The CDR3 sequence is 15 residues long. The CDR3 nucleotides are TGTGCCAGTAGTTTCCTCAGGGGTACTGGAAACACCATATATTTT. The encoded protein is CASSFLRGTGNTIYF.

The V and J genes are TRBV12-3 or TRBV12-4 and TRBJ1-5; no reliable D call. The germline V and J ends were trimmed by 5 bases and 6 bases, with 5 bases remaining between them. CDR3 length: 11 amino acids. CDR3 DNA sequence: TGTGCCAGCAGTGATAGTCAGCCCCAGCATTTT. It is translated as CASSDSQPQHF.

This chain links TRBV10-2 with TRBJ1-2; 8 bases are a match to TRBD1. This CDR3 comprises 14 residues. The V segment lost 2 bases and the J segment 4 bases; nucleotides outside the gene matches: 3. Germline CDR1 and CDR2: WSHSY and SAAADI. This chain's CDR3 is CASSERDRTYGYTF. For the CDR3, the DNA is TGCGCCAGCAGTGAGAGGGACAGGACCTATGGCTACACCTTC.

This rearrangement joins TRBV27 to TRBJ1-5, with 7 bases lining up with TRBD1. With 5 bases clipped from V and 3 bases from J, the junction kept 4 bases outside the gene matches. This CDR3 comprises 14 residues. The germline gives CDR1 MNHEY, CDR2 SMNVEV (reference sequence). The CDR3 sequence is CASSNRGNNQPQHF. CDR3 DNA sequence: TGTGCCAGCAGTAACAGGGGTAACAATCAGCCCCAGCATTTT.

The CDR3 nucleotides are TGTGCCAGCAGCCTAGGCAGGGGGCTAGGCTACACCTTC. Translation: CASSLGRGLGYTF. The rearrangement uses TRBV11-2 and TRBJ1-2; 8 bases line up with TRBD1. J lost 8 bases, V lost 5 bases, and 7 bases had no gene match. The CDR3 contains 13 residues. Germline CDR1 SGHAT, CDR2 FQNNGV.

The chain carries TRBV19 and TRBJ2-7; no clear D. This CDR3 spans 15 amino acids. CDR1 and CDR2 (germline): LNHDA, SQIVND (reference sequence). Deletions cut 1 base from V and 2 bases from J, with 12 bases between. The CDR3 is CASSIGAYKTYEQYF. CDR3 bases: TGTGCCAGTAGTATAGGGGCATACAAGACCTACGAGCAGTACTTC.

The CDR3 is CASSKGLAGDHGETQYF. In DNA, the CDR3 is TGCGCCAGCAGCAAGGGACTAGCGGGAGATCACGGGGAGACCCAGTACTTC. V and J are TRBV5-1 and TRBJ2-5; 14 bases agree with TRBD2. This CDR3 has 17 amino acids. The V segment lost 4 bases and the J segment 5 bases; nucleotides outside the gene matches: 10. The germline V gene encodes CDR1 SGHRS and CDR2 YFSETQ.

This chain connects TRBV30 to TRBJ2-1; 8 nucleotides line up with TRBD2. The CDR3 spans 17 residues. Looked up from germline, CDR1 is GTSNPN and CDR2 is SVGIG (reference sequence). The ends lost 0 bases at V and 0 bases at J; junction bases unmatched: 7. The CDR3: CAWSVRAGGFSYNEQFF. The CDR3 nucleotides read TGTGCCTGGAGTGTACGGGCGGGAGGCTTCTCCTACAATGAGCAGTTCTTC.

The rearrangement links TRBV6-5 to TRBJ2-3; 8 bases are shared with TRBD1. Germline V gene sequence: CDR1 MNHEY, CDR2 SVGAGI. Germline trimming cut 6 bases from V and 3 bases from J; bases unmatched to any gene: 5. This CDR3 is built from 14 residues. The CDR3 loop is CASRDRGGTDTQYF. CDR3 DNA sequence: TGTGCCAGCAGAGACAGGGGTGGGACAGATACGCAGTATTTT.

The gene calls are TRBV2 and TRBJ1-5, with D hard to call. Trimming removed 5 bases at V and 4 bases at J, with 9 bases between. The CDR3 length is 13 residues. Germline-derived CDR1 and CDR2 are SNHLY and FYNNEI. CDR3 loop: CASSPGGNQPQHF. As DNA, the CDR3 is TGTGCCAGCAGTCCAGGAGGGAATCAGCCCCAGCATTTT.

The rearrangement links TRBV24-1 to TRBJ2-3, with D possibly TRBD1 on 6 matching bases. In germline, CDR1 is KGHDR, CDR2 SFDVKD. V was trimmed by 3 bases and J by 6 bases, leaving 15 bases between them. CDR3 size: 15 residues. As DNA, the CDR3 is TGTGCCACCAGTGATATACAGGGTGATATGGATACGCAGTATTTT. Its protein product is CATSDIQGDMDTQYF.

The gene calls are TRBV24-1 and TRBJ2-3; 9 bases are a match to TRBD1. CDR3 length equals 15 residues. CDR1 and CDR2 from the germline V gene are KGHDR and SFDVKD. J gave up 4 bases and V 6 bases, and 7 bases lay outside the gene matches. CDR3 coding DNA: TGTGCCACCAGTCCTCTGGGACAGGGCTCAGATACGCAGTATTTT. It encodes CATSPLGQGSDTQYF.

The rearrangement joins TRBV6-4 to TRBJ2-3, with 12 bases fitting TRBD2. CDR3 length equals 15 residues. Germline CDR1 MRHNA, CDR2 SNTAGT. Germline trimming cut 4 bases from V and 1 base from J; bases unmatched to any gene: 0. CDR3 sequence reads: CASSGTSGGTDTQYF. CDR3 sequence (DNA): TGTGCCAGCAGTGGGACTAGCGGGGGCACAGATACGCAGTATTTT.

The chain carries TRBV9 and TRBJ2-3; D is undetermined. Trimming removed 3 bases at V and 1 base at J, with 9 bases between. The CDR3 sequence is 14 residues long. CDR1 and CDR2 (germline): SGDLS, YYNGEE. CDR3 DNA: TGTGCCAGCAGCGGAGGTAGGCGCACAGATACGCAGTATTTT. Translation gives CASSGGRRTDTQYF.

The chain has TRBV5-4 and TRBJ2-3; TRBD1 might be the D (6 bases). V lost 8 bases to trimming and J lost 2 bases, with 15 bases between them. Looked up from germline, CDR1 is SGHNT and CDR2 is YYREEE (reference sequence). The CDR3 loop spans 14 amino acids. The CDR3 spells CASAPDSYTDTQYF. The CDR3 DNA sequence: TGTGCCAGTGCACCGGACAGTTACACAGATACGCAGTATTTT.

The V gene is TRBV5-1, the J gene TRBJ1-3, with 7 bases that match TRBD1. The CDR3 has 16 residues. The ends lost 4 bases at V and 1 base at J; junction bases unmatched: 8. Germline V gene lookup returns CDR1 SGHRS and CDR2 YFSETQ. CDR3 protein: CASSRDRPASGNTIYF. The CDR3 DNA is TGCGCCAGCAGCCGGGACAGACCCGCTTCTGGAAACACCATATATTTT.